The 15 T cell receptor beta chains in this list originate from one sample, sequenced in a study of CD8+ T cells in alopecia areata. Extracted RNA was reverse transcribed into cDNA, the sequencing template. TCRdb's copy holds only in-frame clones and misses some; the assay was immunoSEQ multiplex PCR. The table records approximately 24,000 clones, about 47% of them present only once. Input material: NKG2D-high CD8+ T cells sorted from blood. These receptors were obtained from a human donor with alopecia areata.

This chain joins TRBV11-2 and TRBJ1-1, with D maybe TRBD1 (5 bases). Germline assignment: CDR1 SGHAT and CDR2 FQNNGV. The CDR3 loop spans 12 amino acids. Trimming took 9 bases from V and 8 from J, leaving 16 bases between them. CDR3 DNA sequence: TGTGCCAGTCAACTGGGGCAGGACGAAGCTTTCTTT. This codes for CASQLGQDEAFF.

V is TRBV5-1 and J is TRBJ1-1, with D possibly TRBD1 on 5 matching bases. The CDR3 consists of 13 residues. The germline V gene encodes CDR1 SGHRS and CDR2 YFSETQ. V was shortened by 2 bases and J by 11 bases, with 16 bases between the two germline ends. CDR3 sequence: CASSLNSRGGAFF. CDR3 nucleotides: TGCGCCAGCAGCTTAAACAGTAGGGGTGGCGCTTTCTTT.

V is TRBV5-5 and J is TRBJ2-5, with 9 bases lining up with TRBD2. CDR1 is SGHKS and CDR2 is YYEKEE in the germline V gene (reference sequence). Trimming removed 4 bases from V and 1 base from J; junction bases left unmatched: 8. This CDR3 contains 16 residues. CDR3 in amino acids: CASSRGSGRFQETQYF. CDR3 DNA: TGTGCCAGCAGCCGCGGGAGCGGGAGGTTCCAAGAGACCCAGTACTTC.

The gene calls are TRBV20-1 and TRBJ2-1; D gene uncertain. The CDR3 has 8 amino acids. CDR1 is DFQATT and CDR2 is SNEGSKA in the germline V gene (reference sequence). CDR3 bases: TGCACCACTAATGAGCAGTTCTTC. Translated: CTTNEQFF.

This sequence joins TRBV19 and TRBJ1-1; D may be TRBD1 (6 bases). This CDR3 has 13 amino acids. Trimming pared 5 bases from V and 5 bases from J, leaving 12 bases between. Germline CDR1 LNHDA, CDR2 SQIVND (reference sequence). The CDR3 loop reads CASSVTGKTEAFF. CDR3 sequence (DNA): TGTGCCAGTAGTGTCACAGGGAAGACTGAAGCTTTCTTT.

The CDR3 spells CATGGLAGPTNSYNEQFF. The CDR3 DNA sequence: TGTGCCACGGGCGGACTAGCGGGACCGACTAACTCCTACAATGAGCAGTTCTTC. V and J are TRBV28 and TRBJ2-1; 12 nucleotides line up with TRBD2. This CDR3 spans 18 amino acids. With 10 bases clipped from V and 0 bases from J, the junction kept 13 bases outside the gene matches. The V gene's germline CDR1 is MDHEN and CDR2 SYDVKM.

CDR3 sequence: CASRFGYEQYF. CDR3 bases: TGTGCCAGTAGATTCGGCTACGAGCAGTACTTC. This sequence joins TRBV19 and TRBJ2-7, with no clear D. V lost 6 bases, J lost 3 bases, and 6 bases lay in between. Germline values: CDR1 LNHDA, CDR2 SQIVND (reference sequence). The CDR3 has 11 residues.

This chain uses TRBV2 with TRBJ2-7, with a tentative D call TRBD1 (5 bases). Trimming pared 1 base from V and 3 bases from J, leaving 10 bases between. The CDR3 consists of 14 residues. Germline values: CDR1 SNHLY, CDR2 FYNNEI. The CDR3 protein is CASSEGRGNYEQYF. CDR3 nucleotide sequence: TGTGCCAGCAGTGAAGGAAGGGGAAACTACGAGCAGTACTTC.

This clone was counted at least ten times. The chain employs TRBV28 and TRBJ2-5; TRBD2 agrees at 9 bases. The junction had 7 bases not matched to a gene; V was cut back by 7 bases and J by 4 bases. Germline CDR1 is MDHEN and CDR2 is SYDVKM. The CDR3 spans 14 residues. The CDR3 bases are TGTGCCAGCACTGGGGCGCGGGAGGGAGAGACCCAGTACTTC. Its protein product is CASTGAREGETQYF.

V and J are TRBV2 and TRBJ1-1; the D is unclear. Trimming cost V 6 bases and J 6 bases, with 8 bases left between them. This CDR3 region has 11 residues. Germline CDR1 reads SNHLY; CDR2 reads FYNNEI. The CDR3 coding sequence is TGTGCCAGCAGGGGTCGATCTGAAGCTTTCTTT. This gives the protein CASRGRSEAFF. The whole variable domain, filled in from reference TRBV2 and TRBJ1-1, reads EPEVTQTPSHQVTQMGQEVILRCVPISNHLYFYWYRQILGQKVEFLVSFYNNEISEKSEIFDDQFSVERPDGSNFTLKIRSTKLEDSAMYFCASRGRSEAFFGQGTRLTVV.

This clone has just a few counts. The J gene is TRBJ2-7, the V gene TRBV28; 11 bases line up with TRBD2. Per the germline V gene, CDR1 is MDHEN and CDR2 is SYDVKM. The J segment lost 3 bases and the V segment lost 7 bases, leaving 11 bases of the junction unmatched. This CDR3 comprises 16 residues. CDR3 nucleotide sequence: TGTGCCAGCAATTCGGGGGCTAGCGGGAGGAACTACGAGCAGTACTTC. The encoded protein is CASNSGASGRNYEQYF.

The chain has TRBV20-1 and TRBJ2-7, with D unclear. This CDR3 has 11 amino acids. CDR1 and CDR2 (germline): DFQATT, SNEGSKA (reference sequence). The V end lost 6 bases, the J end lost 5 bases, and 11 bases lay between the germline ends. CDR3 residues: CSADQMDEQYF. DNA of the CDR3: TGCAGTGCCGACCAGATGGACGAGCAGTACTTC.

The rearrangement uses TRBV6-5 and TRBJ1-2; maybe TRBD1 (5 bases). The germline V gene encodes CDR1 MNHEY and CDR2 SVGAGI. Trimming cost V 6 bases and J 0 bases, with 14 bases left between them. This CDR3 has 15 residues. The CDR3 loop reads CASRLFSRANYGYTF. The CDR3 coding sequence is TGTGCCAGCAGACTATTCAGCAGGGCTAACTATGGCTACACCTTC.

The chain links TRBV7-6 to TRBJ1-5; a possible D gene is TRBD1 (5 bases). V was clipped by 4 bases and J by 4 bases, with 11 bases between them. In germline, CDR1 is SGHVS, CDR2 FNYEAQ. The CDR3 is made up of 14 amino acids. The DNA of the CDR3 is TGTGCCAGCAGCTCAGGGACCGGGAATCAGCCCCAGCATTTT. Amino acid sequence: CASSSGTGNQPQHF.

This clone was seen only a few times. The chain recombines TRBV6-5 with TRBJ2-1; D not certain. V was trimmed by 6 bases and J by 10 bases, leaving 19 bases between them. The CDR3 extends over 14 amino acids. CDR1 is MNHEY and CDR2 is SVGAGI in the germline V gene. The CDR3 bases are TGTGCCAGCAGCTCTCCCACCTTCCCGAGGGAGCAGTTCTTC. Protein: CASSSPTFPREQFF.